This T cell receptor beta chain was sequenced during a study of cytomegalovirus exposure and HLA in healthy donors. Looking at the study overall: Among around 400 genotyped donors, around 80% fell in the Caucasian-associated ancestry cluster.

Study findings and constraints: Reportedly, HLA-A and HLA-B alleles of most subjects were accurately predicted from TCR beta. Several of the most significant clusters were apparently associated with common viral pathogens in a later analysis. Analyzed later, most CMV-associated TCR beta chains appeared HLA-restricted.

Germline V gene sequence: CDR1 LNHDA, CDR2 SQIVND (reference sequence). The CDR3 covers 15 residues. Unmatched junction bases numbered 7, after V lost 6 bases and J lost 3 bases. On this clone itself: Its specificity is not known.

The PCR made use of 60 Vbeta and 13 Jbeta primers. The table came from immunoSEQ multiplex PCR; TCRdb's copy has only in-frame clones and leaves some out. The sample carries tens of thousands of clones, around four fifths recorded once. The sample consisted of PBMCs. The sequence was collected from a male donor in good health and CMV-seropositive. This chain connects TRBV19 to TRBJ2-3; 9 nucleotides align to TRBD1. This chain's CDR3 is CASSQPGQGTDTQYF. CDR3 in DNA: TGTGCCAGTAGCCAACCGGGACAGGGTACAGATACGCAGTATTTT.